Below are 2 T cell receptor beta chains sequenced from a single sample in a study of identical twins. TCRdb passed the 5' RACE reads through MiXCR, listing each CDR3 protein once. The profile covers 1.5 million to 2 million distinct CDR3 sequences, with about 32% appearing a single time and about 0.27% taken by the ten largest. Material for sequencing was cord blood. Source of these receptors: a newborn girl in good health.

This clonotype has at least ten counts. V is TRBV29-1 and J is TRBJ2-5; the D gene is possibly TRBD2 (5 bases). Germline V gives CDR1 SQVTM, CDR2 ANQGSEA. V lost 5 bases to trimming and J lost 2 bases, with 18 bases between them. The CDR3 extends over 15 amino acids. Here the CDR3 DNA reads TGCAGCGTTCGTAGCGACCTGTTGGGACAAGAGACCCAGTACTTC. This codes for CSVRSDLLGQETQYF.

This clonotype was seen only a few times. V gene TRBV20-1 combines with J gene TRBJ2-7; TRBD2 matches at 11 bases. The ends lost 0 bases at V and 2 bases at J; junction bases unmatched: 15. The CDR3 loop spans 19 amino acids. CDR1 is DFQATT, CDR2 SNEGSKA, per germline (reference sequence). CDR3 residues: CSARDLGSGRALSTYEQYF. CDR3 sequence (DNA): TGCAGTGCTAGAGATTTGGGTAGCGGGAGGGCCCTCTCCACCTACGAGCAGTACTTC.